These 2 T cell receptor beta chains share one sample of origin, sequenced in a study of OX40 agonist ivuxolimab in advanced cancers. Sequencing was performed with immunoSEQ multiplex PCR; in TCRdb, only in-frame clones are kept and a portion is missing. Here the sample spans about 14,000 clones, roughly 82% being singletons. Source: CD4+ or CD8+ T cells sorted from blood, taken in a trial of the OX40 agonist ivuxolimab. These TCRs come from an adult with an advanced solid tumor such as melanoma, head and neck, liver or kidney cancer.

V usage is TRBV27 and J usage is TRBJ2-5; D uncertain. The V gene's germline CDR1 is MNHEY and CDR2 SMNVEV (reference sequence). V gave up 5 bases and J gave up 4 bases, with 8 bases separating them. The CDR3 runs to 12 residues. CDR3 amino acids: CASSPSGETQYF. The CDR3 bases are TGTGCCAGCAGTCCCTCAGGAGAGACCCAGTACTTC.

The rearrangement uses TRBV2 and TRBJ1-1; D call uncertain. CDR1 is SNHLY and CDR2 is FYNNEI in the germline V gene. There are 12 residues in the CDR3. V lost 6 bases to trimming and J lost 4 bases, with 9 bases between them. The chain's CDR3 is CASRDGGTEAFF. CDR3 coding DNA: TGTGCCAGCAGGGACGGTGGCACTGAAGCTTTCTTT.